This T cell receptor beta chain came from a study of T cells in localized non-small cell lung cancer. Of note for this clone: Its antigen is not known.

Data came from immunoSEQ multiplex PCR; TCRdb stores just in-frame clones and leaves some out. The sample lists approximately 7,200 clones, around 87% occurring once. V trimming: 6 bases; J trimming: 7 bases; junction bases outside the gene matches: 8. CDR3 size: 15 residues. Germline V CDR1 and CDR2: MNHEY, SVGAGI. General study points: Appearance in adjacent lung was seen for a median roughly 50 of the top 100 tumor clones.

This TCR came from a male donor older than 55 with stage III lung adenocarcinoma. Sequencing was performed on peripheral blood, taken before any cancer treatment. The rearrangement joins TRBV6-5 to TRBJ2-1; 11 bases agree with TRBD1. The CDR3 nucleotides are TGTGCCAGCAGCCCTGGACAGGGGGCGGGAAATGAGCAGTTCTTC. Translated: CASSPGQGAGNEQFF.